These 6 T cell receptor beta chains were all obtained from the same sample, sequenced in a study of control samples from healthy donors and cancer patients. The assay was immunoSEQ multiplex PCR, and TCRdb's table has in-frame clones only and misses some. This table has 130,000 or so clones, roughly 86% appearing once. Sample: PBMCs. Receptors were obtained from a man aged 45-65 years with head and neck cancer.

The chain is built from TRBV5-1 and TRBJ2-1; 7 bases align to TRBD1. In germline, CDR1 is SGHRS, CDR2 YFSETQ. The CDR3 runs to 19 residues. V gave up 2 bases and J gave up 7 bases; unmatched junction bases: 21. The CDR3 sequence is CASSFKVLPTGASENEQFF. In DNA, the CDR3 is TGCGCCAGCAGCTTTAAAGTCCTACCTACAGGGGCATCAGAGAATGAGCAGTTCTTC.

The chain is built from TRBV7-8 and TRBJ2-2, with 7 bases matching TRBD1. CDR1 SGHVS and CDR2 FQNEAQ come from the germline V gene. The J segment lost 4 bases and the V segment lost 6 bases, leaving 8 bases of the junction unmatched. The CDR3 runs to 15 residues. The DNA for the CDR3 is TGTGCCAGCAGGCCAACAGGGGCGGCCACCGGGGAGCTGTTTTTT. Its translation is CASRPTGAATGELFF. The whole variable domain, filled in from reference TRBV7-8 and TRBJ2-2, reads GAGVSQSPRYKVAKRGQDVALRCDPISGHVSLFWYQQALGQGPEFLTYFQNEAQLDKSGLPSDRFFAERPEGSVSTLKIQRTQQEDSAVYLCASRPTGAATGELFFGEGSRLTVL.

The rearrangement joins TRBV3-1 (or the pseudogene TRBV3-2) to TRBJ2-3, with TRBD2 as a possible D gene (6 bases). CDR3 size: 14 residues. Germline V gives CDR1 LGHDT, CDR2 YNNKEL (reference sequence). The V end was cut by 3 bases, the J end by 3 bases, with 10 bases between. The CDR3 protein is CASSQAAGTDTQYF. The CDR3 region has the DNA TGTGCCAGCAGCCAGGCCGCGGGGACAGATACGCAGTATTTT.

The V gene is TRBV7-8, the J gene TRBJ1-3, with 7 nucleotides matching TRBD1. Germline values: CDR1 SGHVS, CDR2 FQNEAQ. J was trimmed by 0 bases and V by 4 bases; bases with no gene match: 6. The CDR3 runs 16 residues. The CDR3 loop is CASSSGTASSGNTIYF. The CDR3 region has the DNA TGTGCCAGCAGCTCCGGGACAGCCAGCTCTGGAAACACCATATATTTT.

This clone has only one observation. The J gene is TRBJ2-3, the V gene TRBV5-4; D is perhaps TRBD2 (5 bases). Trimming took off 4 bases at V and 1 base at J, with 13 bases between the two ends. This CDR3 has 15 residues. Germline V lookup: CDR1 SGHNT, CDR2 YYREEE (reference sequence). This CDR3 reads CASSMRAAGTDTQYF. DNA of the CDR3: TGTGCCAGCAGCATGAGGGCAGCGGGCACAGATACGCAGTATTTT.

The J gene is TRBJ2-5, the V gene TRBV27, with D perhaps TRBD2 (6 bases). Germline CDR1 and CDR2: MNHEY and SMNVEV (reference sequence). Trimming removed 5 bases at V and 2 bases at J, with 12 bases between. The CDR3 consists of 14 residues. In DNA, the CDR3 is TGTGCCAGCAGTGGCCTTGGGGGGCAAGAGACCCAGTACTTC. This codes for CASSGLGGQETQYF.